The rows below give T cell receptor beta chains drawn from one sample of a study of blood T cell repertoires in COVID-19. Produced via immunoSEQ multiplex PCR; TCRdb's table is partial and in-frame only. This sample has about 400,000 clones; more than 85% occur once, and the top ten carry 4% to 4.5%. What was sequenced was peripheral blood. Receptors were obtained from a woman aged 25 to 39 with acute or convalescent COVID-19. The CDR3 runs from the conserved cysteine through the conserved F or W. D genes are given only for firm matches. Some rows have no size entry. The others give once, few or many, or a class for an expanded clone.

j_call	clone_size	v_call	d_call	cdr3_nt	cdr3_aa
TRBJ1-1	NA	TRBV7-2	NA	TGTGCCAGCAGCTTAGACCCCGCCGTTCGGAGGGGTACTGAAGCTTTCTTT	CASSLDPAVRRGTEAFF
TRBJ2-7	NA	TRBV21-1	NA	TGTGCCAGCAGCAAAGGCGGCAGGGGGAGAACCTACGAGCAGTACTTC	CASSKGGRGRTYEQYF
TRBJ2-1	NA	TRBV27	TRBD1	TGTGCCAGCAGTTCTACAGGGGGTTCCTACAATGAGCAGTTCTTC	CASSSTGGSYNEQFF
TRBJ2-3	NA	TRBV12-3/TRBV12-4	NA	TGTGCCAGCAGTGGACAGCTCACAGATACGCAGTATTTT	CASSGQLTDTQYF
TRBJ1-2	NA	TRBV28	NA	TGTGCCAGCAGTTTAATTAACTTTCGGGGCTACACCTTC	CASSLINFRGYTF
TRBJ2-1	NA	TRBV19	TRBD2	TGTGCCAGTAATAGCGGGGGCGTTATGTATGAGCAGTTCTTC	CASNSGGVMYEQFF
TRBJ1-2	NA	TRBV5-1	TRBD1	TGCGCCAGCAGCTTCAGGGGGCGTGAGGGCTACACCTTC	CASSFRGREGYTF
TRBJ1-4	NA	TRBV11-2	NA	TGTGCCAGCAGCTATGCGGGGGGCGCGAATAGTGGTGAAAAACTGTTTTTT	CASSYAGGANSGEKLFF
TRBJ2-2	NA	TRBV5-6	NA	TGTGCCAGCAGCTTGTTTGTACAGGGAATGAACACCGGGGAGCTGTTTTTT	CASSLFVQGMNTGELFF
TRBJ2-1	NA	TRBV13	NA	TGTGCCAGCAGCCCTACCACGGGGAACGACAATGAGCAGTTCTTC	CASSPTTGNDNEQFF
TRBJ1-2	NA	TRBV30	TRBD1	TGTGCCTGGAGACAGGGGTTACCTTATGGCTACACCTTC	CAWRQGLPYGYTF
TRBJ2-1	NA	TRBV5-1	TRBD2	TGCGCCAGCAGCTTGGTCGGGACTAGTGCGAACGATGAGCAGTTCTTC	CASSLVGTSANDEQFF
TRBJ1-3	NA	TRBV6-5	NA	TGTGCCAGCCGGTTGGGGCAGGGGGGAAACACCATATATTTT	CASRLGQGGNTIYF
TRBJ2-4	NA	TRBV5-6	NA	TGTGCCAGCAGCTTGGAGCGGGACAGGCCTTTTGGGGCCAAAAACATTCAGTACTTC	CASSLERDRPFGAKNIQYF
TRBJ2-1	NA	TRBV12-3/TRBV12-4	NA	TGTGCCAGCAGTCCCGAGTACAATGAGCAGTTCTTC	CASSPEYNEQFF
TRBJ1-5	NA	TRBV10-2	TRBD1	TGCGCCAGCAGGGACAGGGGCCAAAATCAGCCCCAGCATTTT	CASRDRGQNQPQHF
TRBJ1-4	NA	TRBV5-4	TRBD1	TGTGCCAGCAGCTTTGGGGACAGGGGTACGGAAAAACTGTTTTTT	CASSFGDRGTEKLFF
TRBJ1-2	NA	TRBV6-1	NA	TGTGCCAGCAGTGAAGCCGGTGGCTACACCTTC	CASSEAGGYTF
TRBJ2-1	NA	TRBV5-4	TRBD2	TGTGCCAGCAGCTTCGAACTAGCGGGGGATTACAATGAGCAGTTCTTC	CASSFELAGDYNEQFF
TRBJ1-1	NA	TRBV3-1/TRBV3-2	NA	TGTGCCAGCAGCCAACACGGGGGGGCCTTAGAAGCTTTCTTT	CASSQHGGALEAFF
TRBJ2-5	NA	TRBV19	TRBD1	TGTGCCCACAACCCGGGACAGGGAGTTGGGGGGGAGACCCAGTACTTC	CAHNPGQGVGGETQYF
TRBJ2-1	NA	TRBV28	TRBD2	TGTGCCAGCAGAAAACACACTAGCGGGGGGGCGGATTGGCAGTTCTTC	CASRKHTSGGADWQFF
TRBJ2-1	NA	TRBV20-1	NA	TGCAGTGCTCAAACTAGCCGGGAGCAGTTCTTC	CSAQTSREQFF
TRBJ1-5	NA	TRBV7-2	NA	TGTGCCAGCAGCGGGACTGTTTATCAGCCCCAGCATTTT	CASSGTVYQPQHF
TRBJ1-4	NA	TRBV29-1	NA	TGCAGCGTTGATAAGGGAGGAGGTAATGAAAAACTGTTTTTT	CSVDKGGGNEKLFF
TRBJ2-7	NA	TRBV6-5	TRBD1	TGTGCCAGCAGGTCTTATGGGACAGGGGTATACGAGCAGTACTTC	CASRSYGTGVYEQYF
TRBJ2-7	NA	TRBV2	NA	TGTGCCAGCAGTGAAGGGCAGATCCACGAGCAGTACTTC	CASSEGQIHEQYF
TRBJ2-3	NA	TRBV5-8	NA	TGTGCCAGCACCCTAGTGGCGGACTTATACACAGATACGCAGTATTTT	CASTLVADLYTDTQYF
TRBJ1-6	NA	TRBV6-5	NA	TGTGCCAGCAGAATCTTGACCGGGAAGTTTCGACCCCTCCACTTT	CASRILTGKFRPLHF
TRBJ2-5	NA	TRBV29-1	NA	TGCAGCGTTGAATTGATGCAGGGCCTGCGAGAGACCCAGTACTTC	CSVELMQGLRETQYF
TRBJ1-4	once	TRBV4-1	TRBD1	TGCGCCAGCAGCCAGCCTCGGGACAGGAAACCCGCGAGTTTT	CASSQPRDRKPASF
TRBJ1-5	NA	TRBV28	TRBD1	TGTGCCAGCAGTCCCGGACAGGGTAAAGTCGGTCAGCCCCAGCATTTT	CASSPGQGKVGQPQHF
TRBJ1-1	NA	TRBV3-1/TRBV3-2	NA	TGTGCCAGCAGCCCCTGGAGCGGCGGGAACACTGAAGCTTTCTTT	CASSPWSGGNTEAFF
TRBJ2-2	once	TRBV2	NA	TGTGCCAGCAGTTTGGACTCTAACACCGGGGAGCTGTTTTTT	CASSLDSNTGELFF
TRBJ2-6	NA	TRBV28	NA	TGTGCCAGCATATCCCCTGGGGCCAACGTCCTGACTTTC	CASISPGANVLTF
TRBJ1-5	NA	TRBV12-3/TRBV12-4	NA	TGTGCCAGCAGACAGGGAAATCAGCCCCAGCATTTT	CASRQGNQPQHF
TRBJ2-5	NA	TRBV7-9	TRBD1	TGTGCCAGCAGCTTAGCCGGGGGACAGGGATCTTCAGAGACCCAGTACTTC	CASSLAGGQGSSETQYF
TRBJ2-5	many	TRBV6-5	NA	TGTGCCAGCAGTTACTCGACGGGGGATCAAGAGACCCAGTACTTC	CASSYSTGDQETQYF
TRBJ2-1	NA	TRBV19	NA	TGTGCCAGTAAGGAAGCGGACCTCTACGATGAGCAGTTCTTC	CASKEADLYDEQFF
TRBJ1-3	NA	TRBV15	NA	TGTGCCACCAGCAGAGATCAGGGAAACACCATATATTTT	CATSRDQGNTIYF
TRBJ2-1	NA	TRBV15	NA	TGTGCCACCAGCAGGGTTACATACTCCTACAATGAGCAGTTCTTC	CATSRVTYSYNEQFF
TRBJ2-3	NA	TRBV7-6	TRBD2	TGTGCCAGCAGCTTATCTCCTAGCGGGGGGACCCCGGGTACGCAGTATTTT	CASSLSPSGGTPGTQYF
TRBJ1-6	NA	TRBV6-5	NA	TGTGCCAGCACCTCCTCGGGGCAGGGGAACTCACCCCTCCACTTT	CASTSSGQGNSPLHF
TRBJ1-5	many	TRBV7-2	NA	TGTGCCAGCAGCTTAGTAGCGGGGACCGATCAGCCCCAGCATTTT	CASSLVAGTDQPQHF